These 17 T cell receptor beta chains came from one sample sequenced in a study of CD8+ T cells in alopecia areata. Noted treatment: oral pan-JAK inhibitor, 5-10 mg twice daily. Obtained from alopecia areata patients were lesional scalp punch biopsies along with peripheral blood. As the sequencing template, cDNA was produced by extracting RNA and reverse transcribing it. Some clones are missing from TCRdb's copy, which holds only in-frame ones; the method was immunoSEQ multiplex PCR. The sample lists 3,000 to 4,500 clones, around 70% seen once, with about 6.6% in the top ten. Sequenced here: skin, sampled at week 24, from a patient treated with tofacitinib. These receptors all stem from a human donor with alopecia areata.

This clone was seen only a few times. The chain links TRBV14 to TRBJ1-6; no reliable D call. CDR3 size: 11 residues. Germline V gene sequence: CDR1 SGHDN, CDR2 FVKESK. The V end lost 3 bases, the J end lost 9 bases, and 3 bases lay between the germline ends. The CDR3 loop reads CASSQGSPLHF. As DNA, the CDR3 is TGTGCCAGCAGCCAGGGTTCACCCCTCCACTTT. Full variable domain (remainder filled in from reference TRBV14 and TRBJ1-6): EAGVTQFPSHSVIEKGQTVTLRCDPISGHDNLYWYRRVMGKEIKFLLHFVKESKQDESGMPNNRFLAERTGGTYSTLKVQPAELEDSGVYFCASSQGSPLHFGNGTRLTVT.

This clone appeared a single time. DNA of the CDR3: TGCGCCAGCAGCCAAGATTATCGACAGGGGCCCCGGGGCTACACCTTC. It encodes CASSQDYRQGPRGYTF. V is TRBV4-3 and J is TRBJ1-2; 8 nucleotides line up with TRBD1. The CDR3 is 16 residues long. The ends lost 0 bases at V and 8 bases at J; junction bases unmatched: 11. Germline CDR1 reads LGHNA; CDR2 reads YSLEER.

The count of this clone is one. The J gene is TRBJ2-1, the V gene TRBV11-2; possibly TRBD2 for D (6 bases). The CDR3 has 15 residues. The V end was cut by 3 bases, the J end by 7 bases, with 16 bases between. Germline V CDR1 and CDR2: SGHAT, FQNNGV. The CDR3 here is CASSFERLAGNEQFF. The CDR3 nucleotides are TGTGCCAGCAGCTTTGAGCGCCTCGCGGGGAATGAGCAGTTCTTC.

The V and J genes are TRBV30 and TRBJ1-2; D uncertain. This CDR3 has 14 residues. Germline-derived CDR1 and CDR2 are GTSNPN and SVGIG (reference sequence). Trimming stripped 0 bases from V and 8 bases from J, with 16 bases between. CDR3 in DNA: TGTGCCTGGAGTGTTAAAGGGTTTGACAAGGGCTACACCTTC. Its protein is CAWSVKGFDKGYTF.

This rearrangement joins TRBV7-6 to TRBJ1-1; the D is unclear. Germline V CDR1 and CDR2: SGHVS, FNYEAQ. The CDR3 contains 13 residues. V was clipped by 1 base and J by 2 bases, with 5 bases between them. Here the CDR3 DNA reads TGTGCCAGCAGCTTAGAAAGAAACACTGAAGCTTTCTTT. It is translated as CASSLERNTEAFF. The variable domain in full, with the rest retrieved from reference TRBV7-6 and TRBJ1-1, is GAGVSQSPRYKVTKRGQDVALRCDPISGHVSLYWYRQALGQGPEFLTYFNYEAQQDKSGLPNDRFSAERPEGSISTLTIQRTEQRDSAMYRCASSLERNTEAFFGQGTRLTVV.

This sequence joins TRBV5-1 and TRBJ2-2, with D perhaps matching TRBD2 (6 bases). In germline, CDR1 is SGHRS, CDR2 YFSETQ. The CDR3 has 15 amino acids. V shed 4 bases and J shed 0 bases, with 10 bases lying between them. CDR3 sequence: CASSPGDPNTGELFF. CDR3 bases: TGCGCCAGCAGCCCGGGGGACCCGAACACCGGGGAGCTGTTTTTT.

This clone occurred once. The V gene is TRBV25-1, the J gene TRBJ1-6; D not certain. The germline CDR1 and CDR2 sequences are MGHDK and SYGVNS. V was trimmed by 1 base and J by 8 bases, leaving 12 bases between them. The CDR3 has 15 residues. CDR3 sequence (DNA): TGTGCCAGCAGTGAATCAGGCAGGAATTATTCACCCCTCCACTTT. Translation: CASSESGRNYSPLHF.

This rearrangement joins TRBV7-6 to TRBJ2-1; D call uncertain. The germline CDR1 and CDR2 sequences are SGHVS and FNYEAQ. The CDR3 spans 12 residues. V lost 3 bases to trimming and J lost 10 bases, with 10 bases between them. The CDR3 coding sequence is TGTGCCAGCAGCTTCCGACCCGAGGAGCAGTTCTTC. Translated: CASSFRPEEQFF.

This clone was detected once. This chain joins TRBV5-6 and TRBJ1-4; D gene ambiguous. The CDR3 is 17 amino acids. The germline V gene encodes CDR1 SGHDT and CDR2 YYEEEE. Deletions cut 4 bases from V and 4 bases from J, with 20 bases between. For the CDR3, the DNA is TGTGCCAGCAGCCCGACCTTGGGATCTTTTAGTAATGAAAAACTGTTTTTT. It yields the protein CASSPTLGSFSNEKLFF.

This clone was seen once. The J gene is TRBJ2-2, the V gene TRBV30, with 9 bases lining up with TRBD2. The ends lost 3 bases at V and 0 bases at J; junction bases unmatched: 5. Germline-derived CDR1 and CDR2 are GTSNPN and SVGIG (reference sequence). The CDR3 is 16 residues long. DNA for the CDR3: TGTGCCTGGAGGCCGATAGCGGGGGCGAACACCGGGGAGCTGTTTTTT. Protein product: CAWRPIAGANTGELFF.

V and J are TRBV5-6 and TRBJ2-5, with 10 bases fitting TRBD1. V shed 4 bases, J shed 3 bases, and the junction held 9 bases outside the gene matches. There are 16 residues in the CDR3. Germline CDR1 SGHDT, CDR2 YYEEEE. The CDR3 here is CASSLAGTGVEETQYF. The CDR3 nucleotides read TGTGCCAGCAGCCTGGCTGGGACAGGGGTTGAAGAGACCCAGTACTTC.

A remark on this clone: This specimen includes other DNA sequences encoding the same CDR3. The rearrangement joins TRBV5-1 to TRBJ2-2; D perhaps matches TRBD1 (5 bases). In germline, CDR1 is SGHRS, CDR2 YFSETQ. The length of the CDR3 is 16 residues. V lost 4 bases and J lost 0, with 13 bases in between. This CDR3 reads CASSGHRTTNTGELFF. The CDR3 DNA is TGCGCCAGCAGCGGACACCGTACCACGAACACCGGGGAGCTGTTTTTT.

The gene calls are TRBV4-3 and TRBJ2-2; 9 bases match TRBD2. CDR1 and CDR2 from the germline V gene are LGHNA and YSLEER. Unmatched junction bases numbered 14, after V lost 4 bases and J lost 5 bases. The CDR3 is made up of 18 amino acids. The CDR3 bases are TGCGCCAGCAGCCCCAAGCCCCACACTAGCGGGCTAACCGGGGAGCTGTTTTTT. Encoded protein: CASSPKPHTSGLTGELFF.

CDR3 sequence (DNA): TGCAGCGTAAAAACAGGGCTCGACTACGAGCAGTACTTC. Its translation is CSVKTGLDYEQYF. This chain uses TRBV29-1 with TRBJ2-7; weak D call: TRBD1 (6 bases). Trimming removed 6 bases from V and 3 bases from J, with 15 bases in between. CDR1 is SQVTM, CDR2 ANQGSEA, per germline. The CDR3 contains 13 residues.

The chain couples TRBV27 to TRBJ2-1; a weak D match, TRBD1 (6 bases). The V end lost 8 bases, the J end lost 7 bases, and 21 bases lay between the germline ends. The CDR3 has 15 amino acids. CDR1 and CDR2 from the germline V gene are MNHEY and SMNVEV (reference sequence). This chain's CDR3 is CASSDGRGRRNEQFF. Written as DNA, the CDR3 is TGTGCCAGCTCGGATGGCAGGGGAAGACGGAATGAGCAGTTCTTC.

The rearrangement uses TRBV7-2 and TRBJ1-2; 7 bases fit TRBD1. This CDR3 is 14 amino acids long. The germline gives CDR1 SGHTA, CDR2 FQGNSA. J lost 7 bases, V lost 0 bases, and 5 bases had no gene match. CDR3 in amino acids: CASSLAETGFGYTF. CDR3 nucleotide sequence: TGTGCCAGCAGCTTAGCCGAGACAGGGTTTGGCTACACCTTC.

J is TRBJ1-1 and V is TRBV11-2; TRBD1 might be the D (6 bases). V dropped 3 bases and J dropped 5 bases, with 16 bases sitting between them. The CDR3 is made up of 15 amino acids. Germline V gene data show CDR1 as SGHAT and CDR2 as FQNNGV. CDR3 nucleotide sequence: TGTGCCAGCAGCTTCCAGACAGGAGTCGGGACTGAAGCTTTCTTT. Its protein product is CASSFQTGVGTEAFF.